This T cell receptor beta chain was sequenced in a study of T cell responses to AZD1222 COVID-19 vaccine. About the study: Timing groups of about 4 and about 12 weeks for second doses were pooled. The study's findings and limits: A reported finding is that nearly half of spike-specific TCRs target unmutated variant regions. Baseline serology detected seropositivity in only six AZD1222 recipients.

Comment on this clone: Its target is unknown.

Trimming left V 0 bases short and J 7 bases short, with 7 bases between. From germline, CDR1 is MGHRA and CDR2 YSYEKL. There are 14 residues in the CDR3. The assay was immunoSEQ multiplex PCR, and TCRdb's table has in-frame clones only and misses some. The sample contains tens of thousands of clones, roughly 84% of which appear only once. The chain combines TRBV4-1 with TRBJ1-6, with D unresolved. This TCR derives from an adult in good health. The specimen was peripheral blood, collected on day 0 of AZD1222 vaccination. The CDR3 DNA reads as TGCGCCAGCAGCCAAGATCGGGTAAATTCACCCCTCCACTTT. This sequence encodes CASSQDRVNSPLHF.